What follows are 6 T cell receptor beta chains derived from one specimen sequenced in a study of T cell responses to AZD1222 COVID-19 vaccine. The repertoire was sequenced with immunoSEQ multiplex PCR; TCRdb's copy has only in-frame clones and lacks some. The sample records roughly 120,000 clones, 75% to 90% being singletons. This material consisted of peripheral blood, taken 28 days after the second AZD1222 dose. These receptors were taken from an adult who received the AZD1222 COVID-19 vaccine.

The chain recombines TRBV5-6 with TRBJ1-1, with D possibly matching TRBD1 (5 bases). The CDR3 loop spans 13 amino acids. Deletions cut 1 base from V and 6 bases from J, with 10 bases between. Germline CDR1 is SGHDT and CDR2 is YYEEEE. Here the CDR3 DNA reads TGTGCCAGCAGCTTGTGGTACAGGTCTGAAGCTTTCTTT. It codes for CASSLWYRSEAFF.

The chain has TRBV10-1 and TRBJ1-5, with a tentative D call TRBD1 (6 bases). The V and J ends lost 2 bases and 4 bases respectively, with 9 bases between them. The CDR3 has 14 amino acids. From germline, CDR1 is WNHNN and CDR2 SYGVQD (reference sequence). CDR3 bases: TGCGCCAGCAGTGAGGGACAGAAAAATCAGCCCCAGCATTTT. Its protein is CASSEGQKNQPQHF.

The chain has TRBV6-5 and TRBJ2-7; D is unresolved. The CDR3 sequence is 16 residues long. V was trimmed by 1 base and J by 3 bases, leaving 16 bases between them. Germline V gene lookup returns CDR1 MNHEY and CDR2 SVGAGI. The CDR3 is CASSYYSLSSIYEQYF. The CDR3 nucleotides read TGTGCCAGCAGTTACTACAGCCTGAGTTCTATCTACGAGCAGTACTTC.

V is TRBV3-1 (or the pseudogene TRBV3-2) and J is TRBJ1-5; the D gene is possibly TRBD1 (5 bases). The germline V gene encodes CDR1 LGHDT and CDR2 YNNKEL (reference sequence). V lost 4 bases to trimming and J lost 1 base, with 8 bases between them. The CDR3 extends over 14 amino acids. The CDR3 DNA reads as TGTGCCAGCAGCCGGGGGAACAGCAATCAGCCCCAGCATTTT. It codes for CASSRGNSNQPQHF.

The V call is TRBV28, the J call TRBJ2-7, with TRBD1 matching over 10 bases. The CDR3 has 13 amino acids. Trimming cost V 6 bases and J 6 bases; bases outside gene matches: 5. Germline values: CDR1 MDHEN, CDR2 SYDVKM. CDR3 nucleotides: TGTGCCAGCAGCGACCGGACAGGGGGCGAGCAGTACTTC. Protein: CASSDRTGGEQYF.

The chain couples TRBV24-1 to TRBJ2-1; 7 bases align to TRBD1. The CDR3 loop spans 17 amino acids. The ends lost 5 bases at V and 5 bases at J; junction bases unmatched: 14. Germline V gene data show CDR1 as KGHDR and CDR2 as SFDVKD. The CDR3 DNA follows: TGTGCCACCAGTGCCCCTCGTCTTCAGGGGGAGCACAATGAGCAGTTCTTC. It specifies CATSAPRLQGEHNEQFF.